This TCR beta chain is from a study of blood T cell repertoires in COVID-19. This clone occurred a few times. Profiled with immunoSEQ multiplex PCR; TCRdb holds only in-frame clones, not every one. The sample gives 45,000 to 65,000 clones, approximately 88% of which show up once; roughly 3.5% is in the top ten. The sample was peripheral blood. The TCR sequence derives from a human donor in a cohort sampled during active COVID-19.

CDR3 loop: CAISESIGSSGTEAFF. The CDR3 DNA reads TGTGCCATCAGTGAGTCGATTGGGAGCTCTGGCACTGAAGCTTTCTTT. The chain links TRBV10-3 to TRBJ1-1; D is unclear. CDR1 is ENHRY, CDR2 SYGVKD, per germline. The CDR3 is 16 residues long. Trimming took off 0 bases at V and 4 bases at J, with 15 bases between the two ends.